This T cell receptor beta chain derives from a study of blood T cell repertoires in COVID-19. Turning to the study itself: Spain, Italy and the United States supplied samples that represented acute and convalescent COVID-19. Sample material is recorded as cDNA or gDNA derived from T cells, B-cell-depleted T cells, or PBMCs.

In the original processing: Estimated nucleated cell counts came from reference gene primer amplification. Data came from immunoSEQ multiplex PCR; TCRdb stores just in-frame clones and leaves some out. V and J calls and clone size are those listed in that table; D and trimming were worked out from the DNA. This table holds approximately 68,000 clones, approximately 83% found once. Sample: peripheral blood. This receptor was identified in a woman aged 60-75 years with acute or convalescent COVID-19.

Here the CDR3 DNA reads TGTGCCAGCAGGGGAACCCTGGGACAGATCTTCCACGAGCAGTACTTC. It translates to CASRGTLGQIFHEQYF. J is TRBJ2-7 and V is TRBV2; the match to TRBD1 covers 7 bases. The CDR3 is made up of 16 amino acids. Germline CDR1 and CDR2: SNHLY and FYNNEI. With 6 bases clipped from V and 5 bases from J, the junction kept 16 bases outside the gene matches.